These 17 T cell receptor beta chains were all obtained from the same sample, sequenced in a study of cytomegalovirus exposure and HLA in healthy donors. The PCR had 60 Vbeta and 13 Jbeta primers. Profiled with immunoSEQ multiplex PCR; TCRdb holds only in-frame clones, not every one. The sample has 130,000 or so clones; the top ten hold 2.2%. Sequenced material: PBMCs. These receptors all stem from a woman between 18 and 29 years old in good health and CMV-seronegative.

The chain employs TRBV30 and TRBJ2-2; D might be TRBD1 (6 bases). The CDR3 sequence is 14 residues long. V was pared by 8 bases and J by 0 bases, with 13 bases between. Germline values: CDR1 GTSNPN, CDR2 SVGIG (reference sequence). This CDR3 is CAGGGGANTGELFF. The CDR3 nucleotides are TGTGCCGGGGGTGGGGGCGCGAACACCGGGGAGCTGTTTTTT.

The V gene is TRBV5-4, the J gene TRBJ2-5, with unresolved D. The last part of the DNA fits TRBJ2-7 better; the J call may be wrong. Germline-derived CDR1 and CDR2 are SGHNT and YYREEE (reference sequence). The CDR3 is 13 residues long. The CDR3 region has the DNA TGTGCCAGCAGCTTCCAGGCCTCCTACGAGCAGTACTTC. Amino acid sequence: CASSFQASYEQYF.

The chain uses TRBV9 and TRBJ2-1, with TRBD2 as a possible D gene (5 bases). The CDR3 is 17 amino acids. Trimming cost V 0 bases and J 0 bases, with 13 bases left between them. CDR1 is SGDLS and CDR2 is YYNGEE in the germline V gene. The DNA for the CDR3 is TGTGCCAGCAGCGTAGCTTACTTTACTAGCTCCTACAATGAGCAGTTCTTC. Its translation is CASSVAYFTSSYNEQFF.

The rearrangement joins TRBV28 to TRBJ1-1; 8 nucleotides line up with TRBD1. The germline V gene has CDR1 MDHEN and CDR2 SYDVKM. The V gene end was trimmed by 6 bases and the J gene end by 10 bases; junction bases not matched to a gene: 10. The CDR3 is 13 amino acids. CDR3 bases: TGTGCCAGCAGCCCAGTGGGACAGGTGATAGCTTTCTTT. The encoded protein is CASSPVGQVIAFF.

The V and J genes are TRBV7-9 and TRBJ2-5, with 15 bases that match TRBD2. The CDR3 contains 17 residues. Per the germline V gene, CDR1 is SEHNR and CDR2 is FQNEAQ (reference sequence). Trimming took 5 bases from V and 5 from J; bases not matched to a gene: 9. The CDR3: CASSRTSGRAFEETQYF. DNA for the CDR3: TGTGCCAGCAGCCGGACTAGCGGGAGGGCGTTTGAGGAGACCCAGTACTTC.

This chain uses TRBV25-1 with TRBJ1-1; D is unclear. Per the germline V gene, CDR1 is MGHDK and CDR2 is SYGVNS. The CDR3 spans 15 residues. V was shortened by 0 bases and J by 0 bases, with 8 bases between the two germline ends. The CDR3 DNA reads TGTGCCAGCAGTGAATATTCGGTAATGAACACTGAAGCTTTCTTT. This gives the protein CASSEYSVMNTEAFF.

The CDR3 sequence is CASSAHGGGGGEPFYEQYV. The CDR3 nucleotides read TGTGCCAGCAGCGCACATGGAGGCGGGGGCGGCGAACCCTTCTACGAGCAGTACGTC. The V call is TRBV7-3, the J call TRBJ2-7; D may be TRBD2 (7 bases). Germline CDR1 is SGHTA and CDR2 is FQGTGA. The germline V and J ends were trimmed by 5 bases and 3 bases, with 29 bases remaining between them. CDR3 size: 19 residues.

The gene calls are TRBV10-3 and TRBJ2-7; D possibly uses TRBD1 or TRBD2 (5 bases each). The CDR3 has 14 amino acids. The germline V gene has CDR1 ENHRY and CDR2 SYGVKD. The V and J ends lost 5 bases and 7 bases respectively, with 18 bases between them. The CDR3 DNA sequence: TGTGCCATCAGTCCCGAGGTGTGGGGCGGGGAGCAGTACGTC. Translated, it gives CAISPEVWGGEQYV.

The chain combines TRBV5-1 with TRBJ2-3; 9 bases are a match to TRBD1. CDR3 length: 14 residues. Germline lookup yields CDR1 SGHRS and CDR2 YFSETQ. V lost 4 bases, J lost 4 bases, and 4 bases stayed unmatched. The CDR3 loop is CASSPGQGSDTQYF. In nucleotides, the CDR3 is TGCGCCAGCAGCCCCGGACAGGGGTCAGATACGCAGTATTTT.

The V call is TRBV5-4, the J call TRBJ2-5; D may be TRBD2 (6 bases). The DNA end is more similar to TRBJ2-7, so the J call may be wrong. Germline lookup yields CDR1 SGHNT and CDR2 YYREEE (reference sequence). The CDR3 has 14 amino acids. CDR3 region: CASSLRRGTYEQYF. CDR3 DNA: TGTGCCAGCAGCTTGAGGCGGGGTACCTACGAGCAGTACTTC.

The CDR3 is CAISEGASGYEQYF. CDR3 nucleotides: TGTGCCATCAGTGAAGGGGCTAGCGGCTACGAGCAGTACTTC. The rearrangement joins TRBV10-3 to TRBJ2-5; TRBD2 agrees at 7 bases. The J call is doubtful: the DNA matches TRBJ2-7 better. The CDR3 loop spans 14 amino acids. Germline CDR1 reads ENHRY; CDR2 reads SYGVKD.

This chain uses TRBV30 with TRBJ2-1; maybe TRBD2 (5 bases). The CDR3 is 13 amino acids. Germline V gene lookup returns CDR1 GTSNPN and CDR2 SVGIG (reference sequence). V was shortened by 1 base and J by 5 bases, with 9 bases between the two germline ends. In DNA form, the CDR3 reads TGTGCCTGGAGTGCCCAAGCGGACAATGAGCAGTTCTTC. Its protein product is CAWSAQADNEQFF.

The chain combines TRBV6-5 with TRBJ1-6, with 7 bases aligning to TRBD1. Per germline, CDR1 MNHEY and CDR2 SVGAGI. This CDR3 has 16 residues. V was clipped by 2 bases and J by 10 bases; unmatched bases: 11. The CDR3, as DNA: TGTGCCAGCAGTTACCCCGGACAGGTTCCTAGGTCACCCCTCCACTTT. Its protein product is CASSYPGQVPRSPLHF.

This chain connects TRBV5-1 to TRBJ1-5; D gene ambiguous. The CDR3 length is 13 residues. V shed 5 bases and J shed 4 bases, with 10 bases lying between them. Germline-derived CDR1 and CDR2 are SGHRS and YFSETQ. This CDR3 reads CASREGDNQPQHF. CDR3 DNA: TGCGCCAGCAGAGAAGGAGATAATCAGCCCCAGCATTTT. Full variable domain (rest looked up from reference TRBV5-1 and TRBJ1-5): KAGVTQTPRYLIKTRGQQVTLSCSPISGHRSVSWYQQTPGQGLQFLFEYFSETQRNKGNFPGRFSGRQFSNSRSEMNVSTLELGDSALYLCASREGDNQPQHFGDGTRLSIL.

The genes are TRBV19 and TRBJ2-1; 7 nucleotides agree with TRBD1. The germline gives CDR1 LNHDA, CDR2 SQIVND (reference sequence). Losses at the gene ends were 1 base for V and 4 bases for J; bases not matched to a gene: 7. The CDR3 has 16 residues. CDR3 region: CASSIGGQSRYNEQFF. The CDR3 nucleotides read TGTGCCAGTAGTATAGGGGGACAGTCCAGGTACAATGAGCAGTTCTTC.

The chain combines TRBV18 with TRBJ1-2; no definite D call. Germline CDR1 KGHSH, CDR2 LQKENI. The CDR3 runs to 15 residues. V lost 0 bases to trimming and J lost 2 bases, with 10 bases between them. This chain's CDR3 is CASSPPASQNYGYTF. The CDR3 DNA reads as TGTGCCAGCTCACCACCGGCCTCTCAGAACTATGGCTACACCTTC.

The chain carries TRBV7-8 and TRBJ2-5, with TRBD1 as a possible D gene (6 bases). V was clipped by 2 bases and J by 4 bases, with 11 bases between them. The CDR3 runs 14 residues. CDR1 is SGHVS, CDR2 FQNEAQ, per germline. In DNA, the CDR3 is TGTGCCAGCAGCTTATATCAGGGGCGAGAGACCCAGTACTTC. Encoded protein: CASSLYQGRETQYF.